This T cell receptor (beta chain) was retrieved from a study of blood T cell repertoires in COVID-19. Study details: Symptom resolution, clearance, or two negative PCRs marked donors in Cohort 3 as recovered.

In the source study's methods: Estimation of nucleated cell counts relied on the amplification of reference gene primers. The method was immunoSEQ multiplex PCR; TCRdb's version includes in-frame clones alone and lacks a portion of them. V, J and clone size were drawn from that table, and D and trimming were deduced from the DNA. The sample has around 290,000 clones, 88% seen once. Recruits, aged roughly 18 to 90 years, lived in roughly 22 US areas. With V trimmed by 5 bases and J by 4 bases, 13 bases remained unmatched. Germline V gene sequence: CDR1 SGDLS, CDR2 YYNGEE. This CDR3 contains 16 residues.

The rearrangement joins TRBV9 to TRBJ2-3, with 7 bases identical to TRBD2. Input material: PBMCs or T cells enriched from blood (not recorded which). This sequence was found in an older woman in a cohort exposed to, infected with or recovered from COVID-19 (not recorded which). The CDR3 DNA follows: TGTGCCAGCAGTGCCCTTGGCAGCGGGAAGGCAGATACGCAGTATTTT. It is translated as CASSALGSGKADTQYF.